These 23 T cell receptor beta chains were sequenced from one sample in a study of blood T cell repertoires in COVID-19. This table comes from immunoSEQ multiplex PCR, and its TCRdb copy is limited to in-frame clones, with some not included. Here the sample spans 130,000 or so clones, about nine tenths being singletons. Sequences were obtained from peripheral blood. The receptors stem from a man aged 45-65 years with acute or convalescent COVID-19.

This clone was recorded once. This chain uses TRBV5-1 with TRBJ2-1, with TRBD1 as a possible D gene (6 bases). Trimming removed 2 bases at V and 4 bases at J, with 13 bases between. CDR3 size: 15 residues. Germline V gives CDR1 SGHRS, CDR2 YFSETQ. CDR3 residues: CASSFEGQTYNEQFF. CDR3 DNA sequence: TGCGCCAGCAGCTTTGAAGGACAGACATACAATGAGCAGTTCTTC.

The chain has TRBV19 and TRBJ1-2, with 8 bases lining up with TRBD1. Germline V gives CDR1 LNHDA, CDR2 SQIVND (reference sequence). Unmatched junction bases numbered 16, after V lost 5 bases and J lost 8 bases. There are 16 residues in the CDR3. CDR3 region: CASSRTGILSRQGYTF. CDR3 in DNA: TGTGCCAGTAGTCGGACAGGGATTCTCAGCAGGCAGGGCTACACCTTC. Full variable domain (outside the CDR3, taken from reference TRBV19 and TRBJ1-2): DGGITQSPKYLFRKEGQNVTLSCEQNLNHDAMYWYRQDPGQGLRLIYYSQIVNDFQKGDIAEGYSVSREKKESFPLTVTSAQKNPTAFYLCASSRTGILSRQGYTFGSGTRLTVV.

The gene calls are TRBV6-5 and TRBJ2-7, with TRBD1 identical over 7 bases. Germline V gives CDR1 MNHEY, CDR2 SVGAGI. V was pared by 2 bases and J by 7 bases, with 14 bases of the junction left unmatched. The CDR3 spans 16 residues. The CDR3 sequence: CASSYRITGASREQYF. The DNA for the CDR3 is TGTGCCAGCAGTTACCGTATTACAGGGGCGAGTAGGGAGCAGTACTTC.

This chain joins TRBV12-5 and TRBJ1-1, with D hard to call. CDR1 LGHNT and CDR2 FRNRAP come from the germline V gene. The CDR3 has 13 amino acids. Trimming took 4 bases from V and 5 from J, leaving 11 bases between them. CDR3 in amino acids: CASGSMAETEAFF. The CDR3 nucleotides read TGTGCTAGTGGTTCGATGGCGGAAACTGAAGCTTTCTTT.

V and J are TRBV18 and TRBJ1-1, with D possibly matching TRBD1 (6 bases). This CDR3 is 16 amino acids long. CDR1 is KGHSH, CDR2 LQKENI, per germline. V lost 3 bases and J 4 bases, leaving 18 bases between the germline ends. CDR3 loop: CASSPAVGGLGTEAFF. The CDR3 nucleotides are TGTGCCAGCTCACCCGCCGTAGGGGGATTGGGCACTGAAGCTTTCTTT.

Of note for this clone: Being one base from a much bigger clone, this may be a read error. The V gene is TRBV27, the J gene TRBJ1-1; 7 positions match TRBD1. Germline assignment: CDR1 MNHEY and CDR2 SMNVEV (reference sequence). The V segment lost 3 bases and the J segment 1 base; nucleotides outside the gene matches: 2. The CDR3 runs 14 residues. CDR3 residues: CASSFYRGNTEAFF. The CDR3 DNA is TGTGCCAGCAGTTTCTACAGGGGGAACACTGAAGCTTTCTTT.

This chain joins TRBV11-2 and TRBJ1-2; D gene unclear. The ends were cut back, 3 bases at V and 4 bases at J, with 6 bases in the middle. Germline CDR1 reads SGHAT; CDR2 reads FQNNGV. The CDR3 sequence is 12 residues long. In DNA, the CDR3 is TGTGCCAGCAGCTTCAGTCTCTATGGCTACACCTTC. Translating it yields CASSFSLYGYTF.

This sequence joins TRBV4-1 and TRBJ1-6; D uncertain. The CDR3 covers 16 residues. The germline CDR1 and CDR2 sequences are MGHRA and YSYEKL. V shed 1 base and J shed 9 bases, with 16 bases lying between them. The CDR3 nucleotides read TGCGCCAGCAGCCAAGGGACGGCAGAGAGGGTTTCACCCCTCCACTTT. This translates into CASSQGTAERVSPLHF.

The chain is built from TRBV4-1 and TRBJ2-7, with 7 bases lining up with TRBD2. This CDR3 spans 18 amino acids. Looked up from germline, CDR1 is MGHRA and CDR2 is YSYEKL. The junction had 12 bases not matched to a gene; V was cut back by 0 bases and J by 1 base. CDR3 sequence reads: CASSQDLMSGTRSYEQYF. For the CDR3, the DNA is TGCGCCAGCAGCCAAGATCTCATGAGCGGGACCCGATCCTACGAGCAGTACTTC.

The V and J genes are TRBV19 and TRBJ2-2; 15 nucleotides line up with TRBD2. Germline V gene data show CDR1 as LNHDA and CDR2 as SQIVND (reference sequence). V lost 6 bases and J lost 3; bases outside the gene matches: 11. The CDR3 extends over 19 amino acids. DNA for the CDR3: TGTGCCAGTAGCTCGGCGGGACTAGCGGGGGGTCCTCACACCGGGGAGCTGTTTTTT. This sequence encodes CASSSAGLAGGPHTGELFF. The whole variable domain, remainder taken from reference TRBV19 and TRBJ2-2, is DGGITQSPKYLFRKEGQNVTLSCEQNLNHDAMYWYRQDPGQGLRLIYYSQIVNDFQKGDIAEGYSVSREKKESFPLTVTSAQKNPTAFYLCASSSAGLAGGPHTGELFFGEGSRLTVL.

The V call is TRBV28, the J call TRBJ2-5, with a tentative D call TRBD2 (5 bases). The CDR3 consists of 14 residues. V lost 1 base, J lost 7 bases, and 13 bases lay in between. From germline, CDR1 is MDHEN and CDR2 SYDVKM. CDR3 nucleotide sequence: TGTGCCAGCAGTTTATATCTAGCATACGGGACCCAGTACTTC. It is translated as CASSLYLAYGTQYF.

The genes are TRBV9 and TRBJ1-1; no definite D call. CDR1 and CDR2 from the germline V gene are SGDLS and YYNGEE. The CDR3 loop spans 14 amino acids. With 4 bases removed from V and 8 bases from J, the gap between germline ends came to 18 bases. CDR3 coding DNA: TGTGCCAGCAGCTCGGAGGCCGACTGGAGGGAAGCTTTCTTT. Its translation is CASSSEADWREAFF.

This sequence joins TRBV3-1 (or the pseudogene TRBV3-2) and TRBJ2-7; 7 bases line up with TRBD2. V gave up 4 bases and J gave up 5 bases; unmatched junction bases: 8. Germline CDR1 LGHDT, CDR2 YNNKEL (reference sequence). There are 14 residues in the CDR3. CDR3 in amino acids: CASSPWEGVNEQYF. CDR3 DNA: TGTGCCAGCAGCCCCTGGGAGGGAGTCAACGAGCAGTACTTC.

The chain uses TRBV4-1 and TRBJ1-2, with a tentative D call TRBD1 (5 bases). This CDR3 is built from 14 residues. The germline V and J ends were trimmed by 1 base and 4 bases, with 10 bases remaining between them. The germline CDR1 and CDR2 sequences are MGHRA and YSYEKL. Here the CDR3 DNA reads TGCGCCAGCAGCCAAGTTTTTAGGGGCTATGGCTACACCTTC. The encoded protein is CASSQVFRGYGYTF.

The CDR3 nucleotides read TGCGCCAGCAGCTTGGGCCCGGGGGGCGGGCGTTCGGATACGCAGTATTTT. It yields the protein CASSLGPGGGRSDTQYF. This chain joins TRBV5-1 and TRBJ2-3, with D perhaps TRBD2 (7 bases). Trimming pared 0 bases from V and 6 bases from J, leaving 20 bases between. Germline V gene lookup returns CDR1 SGHRS and CDR2 YFSETQ. This CDR3 region has 17 residues.

The J gene is TRBJ1-4, the V gene TRBV11-3; D is unresolved. Germline CDR1 is SGHNT and CDR2 is YENEEA. V dropped 2 bases and J dropped 6 bases, with 10 bases sitting between them. The CDR3 covers 14 residues. The CDR3, as DNA: TGTGCCAGCAGCTTAAGCGGTTACCATGAAAAACTGTTTTTT. This gives the protein CASSLSGYHEKLFF.

The genes are TRBV7-8 and TRBJ1-5, with D hard to call. V shed 0 bases and J shed 7 bases, with 7 bases lying between them. Germline CDR1 SGHVS, CDR2 FQNEAQ. The CDR3 length is 13 residues. The CDR3 sequence: CASSLAAGQPQHF. The CDR3 bases are TGTGCCAGCAGCTTAGCTGCGGGGCAGCCCCAGCATTTT. The full variable domain, its missing parts supplied by reference TRBV7-8 and TRBJ1-5, is GAGVSQSPRYKVAKRGQDVALRCDPISGHVSLFWYQQALGQGPEFLTYFQNEAQLDKSGLPSDRFFAERPEGSVSTLKIQRTQQEDSAVYLCASSLAAGQPQHFGDGTRLSIL.

J is TRBJ2-7 and V is TRBV5-1, with 8 bases aligning to TRBD1. This CDR3 is 14 amino acids long. The V and J ends lost 4 bases and 2 bases, in that order; junction bases with no gene match: 5. Germline CDR1 SGHRS, CDR2 YFSETQ. Written as DNA, the CDR3 is TGCGCCAGCAGCCCAGGACAGGGACCCTACGAGCAGTACTTC. Protein product: CASSPGQGPYEQYF. The full variable domain, completed using reference TRBV5-1 and TRBJ2-7, is KAGVTQTPRYLIKTRGQQVTLSCSPISGHRSVSWYQQTPGQGLQFLFEYFSETQRNKGNFPGRFSGRQFSNSRSEMNVSTLELGDSALYLCASSPGQGPYEQYFGPGTRLTVT.

The chain combines TRBV28 with TRBJ1-4; D might be TRBD1 (5 bases). The ends were cut back, 7 bases at V and 8 bases at J, with 17 bases in the middle. The CDR3 loop spans 14 amino acids. From germline, CDR1 is MDHEN and CDR2 SYDVKM. The CDR3 coding sequence is TGTGCCAGCACCGTTGGGGGGGTCATCGAAAAACTGTTTTTT. This codes for CASTVGGVIEKLFF.

The chain joins TRBV19 to TRBJ2-1; 9 bases are a match to TRBD2. Trimming cost V 5 bases and J 4 bases; bases outside gene matches: 6. The V gene's germline CDR1 is LNHDA and CDR2 SQIVND (reference sequence). The CDR3 has 15 amino acids. The CDR3 reads CASSPRGGRYNEQFF. DNA for the CDR3: TGTGCCAGTAGTCCGCGGGGGGGCCGGTACAATGAGCAGTTCTTC.

The chain uses TRBV7-6 and TRBJ1-2, with 9 bases lining up with TRBD1. Germline CDR1 and CDR2: SGHVS and FNYEAQ. The CDR3 runs 19 residues. The V segment lost 1 base and the J segment 5 bases; nucleotides outside the gene matches: 17. The CDR3 region is CASSLVPAFRDREGYGYTF. The CDR3, as DNA: TGTGCCAGCAGCTTAGTTCCGGCGTTCCGGGACAGGGAGGGGTATGGCTACACCTTC.

This sequence joins TRBV25-1 and TRBJ2-7, with 9 positions matching TRBD2. The junction had 14 bases not matched to a gene; V was cut back by 5 bases and J by 6 bases. Germline V gives CDR1 MGHDK, CDR2 SYGVNS. This CDR3 comprises 16 residues. In nucleotides, the CDR3 is TGTGCCAGCAGTCCAGGACTAGCGAGAGGGACCTCCGAGCAGTACTTC. Amino acids: CASSPGLARGTSEQYF.

The gene calls are TRBV28 and TRBJ2-5; D perhaps matches TRBD2 (6 bases). Trimming stripped 4 bases from V and 10 bases from J, with 10 bases between. The length of the CDR3 is 11 residues. Germline CDR1 MDHEN, CDR2 SYDVKM. This CDR3 is CASSYTGSQYF. The CDR3 bases are TGTGCCAGCAGTTATACCGGGAGCCAGTACTTC.